The T cell receptor beta chain under discussion was sequenced for a study of shared clonotypes between healthy human individuals. Findings and limits, study-wide: It was observed that 5% to 6.5% of naive CD4 clonotypes were shared across a handful of donors. Researchers sampled blood only, noting tissue repertoires likely differ.

Of note for this clone: What it binds is not known.

The method was immunoSEQ multiplex PCR; TCRdb's version includes in-frame clones alone and lacks a portion of them. The sample contains some 2 million clones, approximately 94% of which appear only once. Trimming stripped 0 bases from V and 0 bases from J, with 3 bases between. The CDR3 covers 14 residues. The germline V gene has CDR1 MGHRA and CDR2 YSYEKL. Naive CD8 cells lacked CD45RO and underwent positive selection for CCR7, leaving out terminally differentiated effector memory CD45RA+ cells. Sequencing was carried out using naive CD8+ T cells sorted from blood. The chain employs TRBV4-1 and TRBJ2-1; D unresolved. This receptor was obtained from a man aged 18-30 years in good health. DNA for the CDR3: TGCGCCAGCAGCCAAGAGCTCTCCTACAATGAGCAGTTCTTC. Translating it yields CASSQELSYNEQFF.